One and the same sample provided the 29 T cell receptor beta chains below, sequenced in a study of shared clonotypes between healthy human individuals. The assay was immunoSEQ multiplex PCR, and TCRdb's table has in-frame clones only and misses some. The sample has more than 500,000 clones, roughly 95% seen once. CD45RO-negative CD8 cells positively selected for CCR7 made up the naive population, which excluded terminally differentiated effector memory CD45RA+ cells. The source material was naive CD8+ T cells sorted from blood. Every receptor here comes from a woman aged 25 to 45 in good health.

As for this clone: The same CDR3 arises from other DNA sequences in this sample as well. The gene calls are TRBV27 and TRBJ2-1; D not certain. The V end was cut by 6 bases, the J end by 3 bases, with 3 bases between. Germline assignment: CDR1 MNHEY and CDR2 SMNVEV (reference sequence). The CDR3 has 11 residues. CDR3 nucleotides: TGTGCCAGCAGCTTCTACAATGAGCAGTTCTTC. Residues: CASSFYNEQFF.

The CDR3: CASSQEAGRGETQYF. CDR3 bases: TGCGCCAGCAGCCAAGAAGCAGGGCGGGGAGAGACCCAGTACTTC. This chain connects TRBV4-1 to TRBJ2-5; D might be TRBD2 (6 bases). This CDR3 region has 15 residues. From germline, CDR1 is MGHRA and CDR2 YSYEKL. Trimming cost V 0 bases and J 4 bases, with 12 bases left between them.

V and J are TRBV10-1 and TRBJ2-1, with 7 nucleotides matching TRBD2. The trim removed 6 bases at V and 5 bases at J, leaving 7 bases unmatched. The CDR3 length is 14 residues. In germline, CDR1 is WNHNN, CDR2 SYGVQD (reference sequence). CDR3 amino acids: CASSPGTTNNEQFF. CDR3 DNA sequence: TGCGCCAGCAGCCCCGGGACTACCAACAATGAGCAGTTCTTC.

V and J are TRBV19 and TRBJ1-2; D gene ambiguous. The CDR3 is 13 amino acids. The ends were cut back, 1 base at V and 8 bases at J, with 11 bases in the middle. The germline gives CDR1 LNHDA, CDR2 SQIVND (reference sequence). CDR3 sequence (DNA): TGTGCCAGTAGTATAGTACCAGGAATAGGCTACACCTTC. It translates to CASSIVPGIGYTF.

The genes are TRBV14 and TRBJ1-1; D gene ambiguous. The CDR3 runs to 14 residues. Germline CDR1 reads SGHDN; CDR2 reads FVKESK. V was cut by 0 bases and J by 4 bases, with 9 bases left in between. The CDR3 coding sequence is TGTGCCAGCAGCCAAGACGGGAGGTTCACTGAAGCTTTCTTT. Encoded protein: CASSQDGRFTEAFF. The complete variable domain, with remaining parts taken from reference TRBV14 and TRBJ1-1, reads EAGVTQFPSHSVIEKGQTVTLRCDPISGHDNLYWYRRVMGKEIKFLLHFVKESKQDESGMPNNRFLAERTGGTYSTLKVQPAELEDSGVYFCASSQDGRFTEAFFGQGTRLTVV.

The chain links TRBV28 to TRBJ1-5; D may be TRBD1 (6 bases). Germline CDR1 MDHEN, CDR2 SYDVKM. Trimming removed 4 bases from V and 3 bases from J, with 10 bases in between. The CDR3 runs 14 residues. CDR3 in amino acids: CASSWQGSNQPQHF. CDR3 DNA: TGTGCCAGCAGTTGGCAGGGGTCCAATCAGCCCCAGCATTTT.

CDR3 nucleotide sequence: TGTGCCAGCAGCCCCGAGGACAGAGGGGTACATCAGCCCCAGCATTTT. This gives the protein CASSPEDRGVHQPQHF. V usage is TRBV7-8 and J usage is TRBJ1-5; weak D call: TRBD1 (6 bases). The CDR3 contains 16 residues. Germline CDR1 SGHVS, CDR2 FQNEAQ. Trimming removed 5 bases from V and 5 bases from J, with 19 bases in between.

A few counts support this clone. Other nucleotide sequences from this sample produce the same CDR3. The chain combines TRBV5-4 with TRBJ2-7; D ambiguous. V lost 3 bases and J lost 3, with 4 bases in between. CDR3 length: 11 residues. Per germline, CDR1 SGHNT and CDR2 YYREEE (reference sequence). CDR3 protein: CASSSNYEQYF. CDR3 DNA: TGTGCCAGCAGCTCTAACTACGAGCAGTACTTC.

The chain joins TRBV27 to TRBJ2-1; TRBD2 aligns across 12 bases. The V gene's germline CDR1 is MNHEY and CDR2 SMNVEV (reference sequence). CDR3 length: 15 amino acids. The trim removed 5 bases at V and 2 bases at J, leaving 1 base unmatched. The CDR3 DNA reads TGTGCCAGCAGTAGGACTAGCGGGGCCTACAATGAGCAGTTCTTC. Its protein product is CASSRTSGAYNEQFF.

The chain is built from TRBV11-2 and TRBJ2-5; unclear D gene. CDR3 length equals 16 residues. Trimming left V 4 bases short and J 4 bases short, with 19 bases between. From germline, CDR1 is SGHAT and CDR2 FQNNGV. DNA of the CDR3: TGTGCCAGCAGCTCACACCCACACAATATTACAGAGACCCAGTACTTC. Translation gives CASSSHPHNITETQYF. Full variable domain (rest looked up from reference TRBV11-2 and TRBJ2-5): EAGVAQSPRYKIIEKRQSVAFWCNPISGHATLYWYQQILGQGPKLLIQFQNNGVVDDSQLPKDRFSAERLKGVDSTLKIQPAKLEDSAVYLCASSSHPHNITETQYFGPGTRLLVL.

This chain joins TRBV19 and TRBJ2-1, with D possibly TRBD2 on 5 matching bases. Germline V lookup: CDR1 LNHDA, CDR2 SQIVND (reference sequence). CDR3 length equals 17 residues. V lost 3 bases to trimming and J lost 4 bases, with 19 bases between them. CDR3: CASSIVGLGGLYNEQFF. The CDR3 bases are TGTGCCAGTAGTATTGTTGGGCTAGGAGGTCTATACAATGAGCAGTTCTTC.

The V gene is TRBV4-1, the J gene TRBJ1-1; a weak D match, TRBD1 (6 bases). V lost 4 bases to trimming and J lost 1 base, with 13 bases between them. Germline V gives CDR1 MGHRA, CDR2 YSYEKL. The CDR3 is 15 residues long. In nucleotides, the CDR3 is TGCGCCAGCAGCCCCTCGGAACAGGGGAACACTGAAGCTTTCTTT. Translation gives CASSPSEQGNTEAFF.

This chain joins TRBV6-1 and TRBJ2-6; D is ambiguous. Trimming shortened V by 11 bases and J by 1 base, and 6 bases separated the two germline ends. The CDR3 spans 12 residues. Germline V gene data show CDR1 as MNHNS and CDR2 as SASEGT. CDR3 amino acids: CAATSGANVLTF. CDR3 bases: TGTGCCGCAACTTCTGGGGCCAACGTCCTGACTTTC.

The gene calls are TRBV28 and TRBJ1-6; the D gene is possibly TRBD1 (5 bases). Trimming took 3 bases from V and 5 from J, leaving 8 bases between them. There are 14 residues in the CDR3. Looked up from germline, CDR1 is MDHEN and CDR2 is SYDVKM. CDR3 sequence: CASSFGADNSPLHF. The CDR3 DNA sequence: TGTGCCAGCAGTTTCGGGGCCGATAATTCACCCCTCCACTTT.

Regarding this clone: Other nucleotide sequences in the sample specify the same CDR3. The J gene is TRBJ2-1, the V gene TRBV5-6, with 7 bases aligning to TRBD2. With V trimmed by 0 bases and J by 6 bases, 0 bases remained unmatched. In germline, CDR1 is SGHDT, CDR2 YYEEEE. CDR3 size: 13 residues. In nucleotides, the CDR3 is TGTGCCAGCAGCTTGGGACTAGCCAATGAGCAGTTCTTC. Its translation: CASSLGLANEQFF. Full variable domain (outside the CDR3, taken from reference TRBV5-6 and TRBJ2-1): DAGVTQSPTHLIKTRGQQVTLRCSPKSGHDTVSWYQQALGQGPQFIFQYYEEEERQRGNFPDRFSGHQFPNYSSELNVNALLLGDSALYLCASSLGLANEQFFGPGTRLTVL.

The rearrangement uses TRBV6-5 and TRBJ1-1; 10 bases match TRBD1. CDR3 size: 14 residues. The germline gives CDR1 MNHEY, CDR2 SVGAGI. V shed 2 bases and J 6 bases; nucleotides not matched to a gene: 3. The CDR3: CASSYGTGASEAFF. The CDR3 DNA reads TGTGCCAGCAGTTACGGGACAGGGGCGTCTGAAGCTTTCTTT.

A note on this clone: The same CDR3 is also encoded by other DNA sequences in this sample. The chain carries TRBV9 and TRBJ2-3, with TRBD2 as a possible D gene (6 bases). The germline CDR1 and CDR2 sequences are SGDLS and YYNGEE. This CDR3 has 13 amino acids. V was shortened by 0 bases and J by 4 bases, with 6 bases between the two germline ends. CDR3 nucleotides: TGTGCCAGCAGCGTAGGCGGGGCAGATACGCAGTATTTT. Its protein product is CASSVGGADTQYF. Complete variable domain (other parts from reference TRBV9 and TRBJ2-3): DSGVTQTPKHLITATGQRVTLRCSPRSGDLSVYWYQQSLDQGLQFLIQYYNGEERAKGNILERFSAQQFPDLHSELNLSSLELGDSALYFCASSVGGADTQYFGPGTRLTVL.

Concerning this clone: Other nucleotide sequences in the sample specify the same CDR3. The rearrangement links TRBV9 to TRBJ2-2; possible D gene TRBD1, 6 bases. The CDR3 totals 15 residues. Trimming removed 3 bases at V and 0 bases at J, with 9 bases between. Germline V lookup: CDR1 SGDLS, CDR2 YYNGEE. The CDR3 DNA sequence: TGTGCCAGCAGCGCTGGGACAACGAACACCGGGGAGCTGTTTTTT. It yields the protein CASSAGTTNTGELFF.

Worth noting for this clone: Other DNA variants within this sample encode the same CDR3. V usage is TRBV4-1 and J usage is TRBJ2-7; D is undetermined. CDR3 length: 13 residues. The ends were cut back, 3 bases at V and 1 base at J, with 7 bases in the middle. Germline V gene sequence: CDR1 MGHRA, CDR2 YSYEKL. DNA of the CDR3: TGCGCCAGCAGCCAGGACCGTTCCTACGAGCAGTACTTC. Its translation is CASSQDRSYEQYF.

V and J are TRBV27 and TRBJ2-7, with a possible D match to TRBD2 (6 bases). Germline assignment: CDR1 MNHEY and CDR2 SMNVEV (reference sequence). The V end was cut by 4 bases, the J end by 3 bases, with 13 bases between. The CDR3 runs to 14 residues. CDR3 loop: CASSSSPGSYEQYF. As DNA, the CDR3 is TGTGCCAGCAGTTCCTCCCCCGGGAGCTACGAGCAGTACTTC.

The J gene is TRBJ2-1, the V gene TRBV28; D perhaps matches TRBD2 (6 bases). Germline assignment: CDR1 MDHEN and CDR2 SYDVKM. Deletions cut 3 bases from V and 7 bases from J, with 16 bases between. This CDR3 spans 15 amino acids. The CDR3 bases are TGTGCCAGCAGTTTTGTAGCGGCCCTCGGGAATGAGCAGTTCTTC. Protein sequence: CASSFVAALGNEQFF.

The CDR3 region is CSVKVGAGNTIYF. DNA for the CDR3: TGCAGCGTGAAGGTCGGCGCTGGAAACACCATATATTTT. This chain connects TRBV29-1 to TRBJ1-3, with unresolved D. Trimming took off 6 bases at V and 2 bases at J, with 11 bases between the two ends. The CDR3 length is 13 residues. CDR1 SQVTM and CDR2 ANQGSEA come from the germline V gene.

The rearrangement links TRBV15 to TRBJ1-5, with 10 bases lining up with TRBD1. Germline V gives CDR1 LNHNV, CDR2 YYDKDF (reference sequence). The CDR3 covers 17 residues. V gave up 5 bases and J gave up 0 bases; unmatched junction bases: 7. The DNA for the CDR3 is TGTGCCACCAGCCAAGACAGGGGGCATGGTAGCAATCAGCCCCAGCATTTT. Its translation is CATSQDRGHGSNQPQHF.

The V call is TRBV13, the J call TRBJ2-2; D not resolved. The CDR3 sequence is 15 residues long. Trimming removed 4 bases at V and 5 bases at J, with 14 bases between. Germline V lookup: CDR1 PRHDT, CDR2 FYEKMQ (reference sequence). The CDR3 loop is CASSSRYLGTGELFF. CDR3 nucleotides: TGTGCCAGCAGCTCGCGTTATCTGGGGACCGGGGAGCTGTTTTTT.

With regard to this clone: Additional DNA sequences in this sample encode the identical CDR3. The chain is built from TRBV11-2 and TRBJ2-7, with 7 bases identical to TRBD2. Germline CDR1 and CDR2: SGHAT and FQNNGV. This CDR3 has 13 residues. V shed 3 bases, J shed 4 bases, and the junction held 3 bases outside the gene matches. The DNA of the CDR3 is TGTGCCAGCAGCTTCGAGCGGGGATACGAGCAGTACTTC. This sequence encodes CASSFERGYEQYF.

The chain links TRBV5-1 to TRBJ2-1, with 10 positions matching TRBD2. In germline, CDR1 is SGHRS, CDR2 YFSETQ. This CDR3 region has 16 residues. V trimming: 3 bases; J trimming: 3 bases; junction bases outside the gene matches: 6. The CDR3 region is CASSSSSGGIYNEQFF. CDR3 DNA: TGCGCCAGCAGCTCGAGTAGCGGGGGGATCTACAATGAGCAGTTCTTC. The full variable domain, rest sourced from reference TRBV5-1 and TRBJ2-1, is KAGVTQTPRYLIKTRGQQVTLSCSPISGHRSVSWYQQTPGQGLQFLFEYFSETQRNKGNFPGRFSGRQFSNSRSEMNVSTLELGDSALYLCASSSSSGGIYNEQFFGPGTRLTVL.

The V and J genes are TRBV5-4 and TRBJ2-1; 7 bases are a match to TRBD2. The CDR3 extends over 14 amino acids. Germline V lookup: CDR1 SGHNT, CDR2 YYREEE (reference sequence). After removal of 2 bases from V and 3 bases from J, the junction contained 2 bases not matched to a gene. Here the CDR3 DNA reads TGTGCCAGCAGCTTTACGGGGGGCTACAATGAGCAGTTCTTC. Residues: CASSFTGGYNEQFF.

V is TRBV27 and J is TRBJ2-1; 11 bases align to TRBD2. With 2 bases clipped from V and 4 bases from J, the junction kept 7 bases outside the gene matches. Germline V gene sequence: CDR1 MNHEY, CDR2 SMNVEV (reference sequence). The CDR3 runs to 17 residues. The CDR3 nucleotides read TGTGCCAGCAGTTTACTTTCACTAGCGGGAGTATACAATGAGCAGTTCTTC. It translates to CASSLLSLAGVYNEQFF.

The V and J genes are TRBV19 and TRBJ2-5; 9 nucleotides agree with TRBD1. The trim removed 6 bases at V and 1 base at J, leaving 6 bases unmatched. This CDR3 comprises 15 residues. Germline V gives CDR1 LNHDA, CDR2 SQIVND (reference sequence). CDR3 amino acids: CASRLGQGPQETQYF. The CDR3 nucleotides read TGTGCCAGTAGGTTAGGACAGGGGCCCCAAGAGACCCAGTACTTC.